The source of this T cell receptor (beta chain) is a study of PD-L1 blockade in urothelial cancer. This clone is a singleton in its sample. The CDR3 has 14 residues. The V gene lost 5 bases and the J gene lost 5 bases, with 12 bases spanning the gap. Germline lookup yields CDR1 MDHEN and CDR2 SYDVKM. Time point meaning: peripheral blood 6 weeks after treatment start. Samples spanned pretreatment and treatment, with 1 to 8 time points per patient. Clones were read by immunoSEQ multiplex PCR, and TCRdb kept only the in-frame ones, dropping some. The table lists 40,000 to 55,000 clones, 75% to 90% of them singletons.

The sequence derives from a man in his fifties or sixties with urothelial cancer. The V gene is TRBV28, the J gene TRBJ1-4; tentatively, D is TRBD1 (5 bases). This material consisted of PBMCs, taken around atezolizumab (anti-PD-L1) treatment. The CDR3 bases are TGTGCCAGCAGTAGAGACAGACTCAATGAAAAACTGTTTTTT. It translates to CASSRDRLNEKLFF.